This T cell receptor beta chain originates from a study of blood T cell repertoires in COVID-19. The method was immunoSEQ multiplex PCR; TCRdb's version includes in-frame clones alone and lacks a portion of them. The repertoire holds about 120,000 clones, with about nine tenths as singletons. V was cut by 6 bases and J by 4 bases, with 15 bases left in between. Germline CDR1 is LNHDA and CDR2 is SQIVND (reference sequence). This CDR3 is built from 14 residues. The J gene is TRBJ1-1, the V gene TRBV19; D might be TRBD1 (5 bases). The sequenced material came from peripheral blood. This clonotype was sampled from a human donor with active COVID-19. The donor label of this sample is uncertain. The CDR3 sequence is CASRKGREGTEAFF. The CDR3 nucleotides read TGTGCCAGTAGAAAGGGCAGGGAGGGCACTGAAGCTTTCTTT.